The sequence of this T cell receptor beta chain was determined in a study of T-cell memory formation after mild COVID-19. The overall study: Clustering of TCRs was largely donor specific.

cDNA libraries for TCR alpha and TCR beta, carrying sample barcodes and UMIs, came from 5'RACE with constant-segment primers. MiXCR, applied by TCRdb to the 5' RACE reads, yields one record per CDR3 protein. The data hold around 250,000 distinct CDR3 sequences, with around 15% observed a single time. Note on this clonotype: Antigen: not known.

Whole-study findings and limits: CD4+ contracting clones lay mainly in CM and EM, CD8+ ones in EMRA.

The germline V gene has CDR1 DFQATT and CDR2 SNEGSKA (reference sequence). The V and J ends lost 0 bases and 4 bases, in that order; junction bases with no gene match: 5. The CDR3 is 15 residues long. This receptor was identified in a young man who had mild COVID-19 (a few samples of this study predate the infection). Cell type and time point are not known. This chain joins TRBV20-1 and TRBJ2-5; 10 bases match TRBD1. Sequencing input: PBMCs or a T cell subset sorted from them (not recorded which). The CDR3 region is CSARDGGTGAETQYF. The CDR3 DNA is TGCAGTGCTAGAGATGGCGGGACAGGGGCAGAGACCCAGTACTTC.